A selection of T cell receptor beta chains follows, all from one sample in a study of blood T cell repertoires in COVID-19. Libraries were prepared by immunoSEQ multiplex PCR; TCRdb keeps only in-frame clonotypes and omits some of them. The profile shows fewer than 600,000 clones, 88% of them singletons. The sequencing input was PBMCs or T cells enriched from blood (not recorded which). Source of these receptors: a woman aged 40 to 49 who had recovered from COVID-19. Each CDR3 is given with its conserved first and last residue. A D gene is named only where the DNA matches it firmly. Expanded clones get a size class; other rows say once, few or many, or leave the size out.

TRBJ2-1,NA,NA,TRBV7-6,TGTGCCAGCAGCTTAGCCGACAGACTCTACAATGAGCAGTTCTTC,CASSLADRLYNEQFF
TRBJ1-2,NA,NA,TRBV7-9,TGTGCCAGCAGCCCGAAGAGACAGGACTTTAACTATGGCTACACCTTC,CASSPKRQDFNYGYTF
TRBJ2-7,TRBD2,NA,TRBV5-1,TGCGCCAGCAGTAGCGGGGGAGTAGGGTACGAGCAGTACTTC,CASSSGGVGYEQYF
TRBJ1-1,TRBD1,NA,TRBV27,TGTGCCAGCAGCAGACAGGGCCTCATGAACACTGAAGCTTTCTTT,CASSRQGLMNTEAFF
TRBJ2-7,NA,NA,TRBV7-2,TGTGCCAGCAGCTTAGCAGTGACAGGAGGTTCCTACGAGCAGTACTTC,CASSLAVTGGSYEQYF
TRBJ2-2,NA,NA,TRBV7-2,TGTGCCAGCAGCCATGACCGGGACACCCACTGGGAGCTGTTTTTT,CASSHDRDTHWELFF
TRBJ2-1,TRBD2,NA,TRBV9,TGTGCCAGCAGCGCGGGAGGAGGTTCGTACAATGAGCAGTTCTTC,CASSAGGGSYNEQFF
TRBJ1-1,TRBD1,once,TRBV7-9,TGTGCCAGCAGCTTGAGGGGGACAGCCATGAACACTGAAGCTTTCTTT,CASSLRGTAMNTEAFF
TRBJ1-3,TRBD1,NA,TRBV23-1,TGCGCCAGCAGTCACCGGGGACAGCGTAGCTCTGGAAACACCATATATTTT,CASSHRGQRSSGNTIYF
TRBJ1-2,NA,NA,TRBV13,TGTGCCAGCAGCCCGACGGGGAACTATGGCTACACCTTC,CASSPTGNYGYTF
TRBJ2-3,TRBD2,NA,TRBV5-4,TGTGCCAGCAGCCACGGTCTGGCGGGAGCCATCACAGATACGCAGTATTTT,CASSHGLAGAITDTQYF
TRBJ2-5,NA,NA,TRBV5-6,TGTGCCAGCAGTTACCGGGGGAGCGGTAAAGAGACCCAGTACTTC,CASSYRGSGKETQYF
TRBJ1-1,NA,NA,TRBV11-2,TGTGCCAGCAGCTTAGCAGGCGTTACGAACACTGAAGCTTTCTTT,CASSLAGVTNTEAFF
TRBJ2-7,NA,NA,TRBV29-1,TGCAGCGTTTCCAGGGGTGGGTACGAGCAGTACTTC,CSVSRGGYEQYF
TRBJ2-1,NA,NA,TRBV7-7,TGTGCCAGCAGCTTAGATATAGTCAATGAGCAGTTCTTC,CASSLDIVNEQFF
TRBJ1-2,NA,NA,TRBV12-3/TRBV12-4,TGTGCCAGCAGTTTAAGGACAGCCCGTGGCTACACCTTC,CASSLRTARGYTF
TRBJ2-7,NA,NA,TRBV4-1,TGCGCCAGCAGAGTTTTTGGGAGTGATTCCTACGAGCAGTACTTC,CASRVFGSDSYEQYF
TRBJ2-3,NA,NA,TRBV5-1,TGCGCCAGCAGCTTGGCCCGGGTAGATACGCAGTATTTT,CASSLARVDTQYF
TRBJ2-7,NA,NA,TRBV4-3,TGCGCCAGCAGCCAAGGGGACGCGGGAGAGCAGTACTTC,CASSQGDAGEQYF
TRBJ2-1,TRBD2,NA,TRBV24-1,TGTGCCACCAGTGACACCGGGAGGGACTACAATGAGCAGTTCTTC,CATSDTGRDYNEQFF
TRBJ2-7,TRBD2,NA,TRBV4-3,TGCGCCAGCAGCCAAGATTCCCCGACGACTAGCGGAGTCCCCTCCTACGAGCAGTACTTC,CASSQDSPTTSGVPSYEQYF
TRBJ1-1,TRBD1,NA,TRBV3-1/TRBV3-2,TGTGCCAGCAGGGGGACAGCGAACACTGAAGCTTTCTTT,CASRGTANTEAFF
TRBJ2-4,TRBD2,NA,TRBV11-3,TGTGCCAGCAGTTCTCTAGCGGGAGTTGACAAAAACATTCAGTACTTC,CASSSLAGVDKNIQYF
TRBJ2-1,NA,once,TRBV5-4,TGTGCCAGCAGCCGGCGGATTGGGCTAGCTGGCAATGAGCAGTTCTTC,CASSRRIGLAGNEQFF
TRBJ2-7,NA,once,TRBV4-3,TGCGCCAGCAGCCCCGGGACTCCCAACTACGAGCAGTACTTC,CASSPGTPNYEQYF
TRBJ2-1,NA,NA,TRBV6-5,TGTGCCAGCAGTTCTGGACAGCAGTACAATGAGCAGTTCTTC,CASSSGQQYNEQFF
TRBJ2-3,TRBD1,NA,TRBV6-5,TGTGCCAGCAGTAAGACAGGGGGACTCCCAGATACGCAGTATTTT,CASSKTGGLPDTQYF
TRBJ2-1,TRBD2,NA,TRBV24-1,TGTGCCACCTCTGAGACTAGCGGGAGCTCCTACAATGAGCAGTTCTTC,CATSETSGSSYNEQFF
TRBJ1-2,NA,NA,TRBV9,TGTGCCAGCAGCGTAGTGGACAGCCTTAACTATGGCTACACCTTC,CASSVVDSLNYGYTF
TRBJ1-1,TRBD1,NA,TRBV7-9,TGTGCCAGCAGCTTAGCGGGGGGACAGGGAGTCACTGAAGCTTTCTTT,CASSLAGGQGVTEAFF
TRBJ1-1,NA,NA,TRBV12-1,TGTGCCAGCAGCTTTCCGGACGAACGGGACAGCCCGAACACTGAAGCTTTCTTT,CASSFPDERDSPNTEAFF
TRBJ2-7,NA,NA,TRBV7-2,TGTGCCAGCAGCCGCCGAGGGCCCTACGAGCAGTACTTC,CASSRRGPYEQYF
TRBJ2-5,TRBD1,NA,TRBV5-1,TGCGCCAGCAGCCCTGGACAGGGGCGGGAGACCCAGTACTTC,CASSPGQGRETQYF
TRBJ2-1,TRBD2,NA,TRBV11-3,TGTGCCACCCGATCGGGAGGGGTGAAGGAGCAGTTCTTC,CATRSGGVKEQFF
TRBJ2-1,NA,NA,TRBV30,TGTGCCTGGAGTCAGACTAGATACAATGAGCAGTTCTTC,CAWSQTRYNEQFF
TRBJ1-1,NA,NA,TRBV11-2,TGTGCCAGCAGCTTAGAGAGGAACACTGAAGCTTTCTTT,CASSLERNTEAFF
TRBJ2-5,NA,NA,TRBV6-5,TGTGCCAGCAACCGGGACATAGGAGAGACCCAGTACTTC,CASNRDIGETQYF
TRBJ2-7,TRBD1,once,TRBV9,TGTGCCAGCAGCGTAGGAGGGGGCACTTCCTACGAGCAGTACTTC,CASSVGGGTSYEQYF
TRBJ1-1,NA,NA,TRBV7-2,TGTGCCAGCAGCTTAGGTCAGGGGACTGAAGCTTTCTTT,CASSLGQGTEAFF
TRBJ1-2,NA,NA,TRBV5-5,TGTGCCAGCAGCTTCCAGGGGCATGGCTACACCTTC,CASSFQGHGYTF
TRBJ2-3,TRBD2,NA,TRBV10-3,TGTGCCATCAGTGAGTCGGGACTAGAGACAGATACGCAGTATTTT,CAISESGLETDTQYF
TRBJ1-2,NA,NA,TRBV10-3,TGTGCCATCAGTGAAACAGGGACGTCTGGGGGCTACACCTTC,CAISETGTSGGYTF
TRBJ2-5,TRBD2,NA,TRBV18,TGTGCCAGCTCACCACCTTCAAGACTAGCGCAACAAGAGACCCAGTACTTC,CASSPPSRLAQQETQYF
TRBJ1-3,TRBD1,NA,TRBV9,TGTGCCAGCAGCGTCGGGGGACAGGGAAACACCATATATTTT,CASSVGGQGNTIYF
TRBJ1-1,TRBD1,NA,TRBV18,TGTGCCAGCTCACTCTTGACAGGGGGCTCCACTGAAGCTTTCTTT,CASSLLTGGSTEAFF
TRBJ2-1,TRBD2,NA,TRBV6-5,TGTGCCAGCTTCAGGACTAGCGGTAACAATGAGCAGTTCTTC,CASFRTSGNNEQFF
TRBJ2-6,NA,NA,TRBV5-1,TGCGCCAGCAGCCCCCAGGGGTCCCCTGGGGCCAACGTCCTGACTTTC,CASSPQGSPGANVLTF
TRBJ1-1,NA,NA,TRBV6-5,TGTGCCAGCAGTTACGGGCGGAACACTGAAGCTTTCTTT,CASSYGRNTEAFF
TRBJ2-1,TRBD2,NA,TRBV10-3,TGTGCCATCAGTGAGACCCAACTACTAGCGGGAGGGTCCTACATATACAATGAGCAGTTCTTC,CAISETQLLAGGSYIYNEQFF
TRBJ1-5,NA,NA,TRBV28,TGTGCCAGCAGCGGGGACACGGCCAACAATCAGCCCCAGCATTTT,CASSGDTANNQPQHF
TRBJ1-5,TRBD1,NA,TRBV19,TGTGCCAGTAGTATGGGGACAGGGTTCGGCAATCAGCCCCAGCATTTT,CASSMGTGFGNQPQHF
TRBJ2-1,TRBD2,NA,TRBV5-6,TGTGCCAGCAGCTTAGGCGGGAGGGCCGCGAATGAGCAGTTCTTC,CASSLGGRAANEQFF
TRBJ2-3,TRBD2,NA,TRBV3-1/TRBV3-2,TGTGCCAGCAGCCCCCCCGGGACTAACACAGATACGCAGTATTTT,CASSPPGTNTDTQYF
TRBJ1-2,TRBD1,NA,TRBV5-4,TGTGCCAGCAGCTTGAAGGGGGCGCGAGGCTACACCTTC,CASSLKGARGYTF
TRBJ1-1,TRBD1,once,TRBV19,TGTGCCAGTAGTCAAGGGGCCGGGACAGCCACCCTCACTATGAACACTGAAGCTTTCTTT,CASSQGAGTATLTMNTEAFF
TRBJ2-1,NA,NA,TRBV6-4,TGTGCCAGCAGTGACTCTGGGAGGGGGTCTTGGAATGAGCAGTTCTTC,CASSDSGRGSWNEQFF
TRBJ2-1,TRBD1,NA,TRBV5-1,TGCGCCAGCAGCTTGGGACAGGGGATATACAATGAGCAGTTCTTC,CASSLGQGIYNEQFF
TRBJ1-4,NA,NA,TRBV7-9,TGTGCCAGCAGCGCAAGGGGCGCGACTAATGAAAAACTGTTTTTT,CASSARGATNEKLFF
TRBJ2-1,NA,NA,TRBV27,TGTGCCAGCAGTTTTACTCATAATGAGCAGTTCTTC,CASSFTHNEQFF
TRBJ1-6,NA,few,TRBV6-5,TGTGCCAGCAAACAAGGGGGACGGTATAATTCACCCCTCCACTTT,CASKQGGRYNSPLHF